This T cell receptor (beta chain) derives from a study of CD8 T cells in ankylosing spondylitis. Findings of the study overall: In the blood and synovial fluid of reactive arthritis, some motif variants had been previously reported. Within ankylosing spondylitis blood, a TCR beta motif made up of seven to nine highly homologous variants appeared to be characteristic. According to the report, clones linked to the disease were significantly enriched in matched synovial fluid samples taken from ankylosing spondylitis patients.

Trimming shortened V by 0 bases and J by 0 bases, and 9 bases separated the two germline ends. This CDR3 contains 15 residues. CDR1 SGHNT and CDR2 YYREEE come from the germline V gene (reference sequence). Concerning this clonotype: Its specificity is not known.

Molecular-barcoded quantitative 5'-RACE produced these TCR beta libraries. Each CDR3 protein gets one entry after TCRdb re-called the 5' RACE reads with MiXCR. The sample includes fewer than 350,000 distinct CDR3 sequences, 11% of them seen just once. The receptor was derived from a female donor with ankylosing spondylitis or in good health (not recorded which). The sequenced material came from blood, either unsorted or a sorted T cell fraction (not recorded which). The chain joins TRBV5-4 to TRBJ1-1; D is ambiguous. CDR3 DNA sequence: TGTGCCAGCAGCTTGGGTGGACCGGTGAACACTGAAGCTTTCTTT. Translation gives CASSLGGPVNTEAFF.